The 16 T cell receptor beta chains given below trace back to one sample, sequenced in a study of post-analysis software for immune sequencing data. Findings and limits, study-wide: Included in a set of a handful of TRBV segments more frequent in patients than controls were TRBV5-6, TRBV5-1 and TRBV20-1.

These receptors have no identified antigens. Unique molecular identifiers were built into the TCR beta cDNA libraries. TCRdb reanalysed the PCR reads using MiXCR and keeps one entry per CDR3 protein. The sample lists hundreds of thousands of distinct CDR3 sequences, over 30% occurring once. Sequencing was carried out using blood. These receptors were taken from a girl aged 2-9 years with multiple sclerosis.

This clonotype was seen a handful of times. V usage is TRBV12-5 and J usage is TRBJ2-1; D may be TRBD1 (5 bases). V was shortened by 0 bases and J by 7 bases, with 13 bases between the two germline ends. In germline, CDR1 is LGHNT, CDR2 FRNRAP. This CDR3 has 15 residues. In nucleotides, the CDR3 is TGTGCTAGTGGTTTGGTACTGGGGCCCTTGAATGAGCAGTTCTTC. Residues: CASGLVLGPLNEQFF.

This rearrangement joins TRBV27 to TRBJ2-7; 8 bases match TRBD1. Losses at the gene ends were 3 bases for V and 4 bases for J; bases not matched to a gene: 5. The germline V gene has CDR1 MNHEY and CDR2 SMNVEV (reference sequence). CDR3 size: 14 residues. This CDR3 is CASSFGQGGYEQYF. In nucleotides, the CDR3 is TGTGCCAGCAGTTTTGGACAGGGTGGATACGAGCAGTACTTC.

J is TRBJ2-7 and V is TRBV18, with TRBD2 as a possible D gene (6 bases). Germline V gene data show CDR1 as KGHSH and CDR2 as LQKENI. The CDR3 has 13 residues. V was trimmed by 0 bases and J by 4 bases, leaving 7 bases between them. Written as DNA, the CDR3 is TGTGCCAGCTCACCACCGGAGGGATACGAGCAGTACTTC. Its protein product is CASSPPEGYEQYF.

This clonotype was counted between two and nine times. This chain connects TRBV12-3 or TRBV12-4 to TRBJ2-7; 8 bases align to TRBD1. The CDR3 consists of 16 residues. V lost 3 bases and J lost 6; bases outside the gene matches: 13. This CDR3 is CASSLGRGPFSAEQYF. In DNA, the CDR3 is TGTGCCAGCAGTTTGGGCAGGGGGCCGTTTTCCGCCGAGCAGTACTTC.

The chain uses TRBV20-1 and TRBJ2-1, with 9 bases that match TRBD1. V shed 6 bases and J 3 bases; nucleotides not matched to a gene: 6. CDR3 length: 14 residues. The germline CDR1 and CDR2 sequences are DFQATT and SNEGSKA (reference sequence). In nucleotides, the CDR3 is TGCAGTGCAAATCGACAGGGGGACTACAATGAGCAGTTCTTC. Protein: CSANRQGDYNEQFF.

As to this clonotype: Relative to the germline gene, one junction end is altered; a read error may explain this. V is TRBV2 and J is TRBJ1-2; D gene unclear. Germline CDR1 reads SNHLY; CDR2 reads FYNNEI. The length of the CDR3 is 15 residues. As DNA, the CDR3 is TGTGCCAGCAGTGAAAAGGTCGGGCGGACCTATGGCTACACCTTT. Its translation: CASSEKVGRTYGYTF. The whole variable domain, filled in from reference TRBV2 and TRBJ1-2, reads EPEVTQTPSHQVTQMGQEVILRCVPISNHLYFYWYRQILGQKVEFLVSFYNNEISEKSEIFDDQFSVERPDGSNFTLKIRSTKLEDSAMYFCASSEKVGRTYGYTFGSGTRLTVV.

Of note for this clonotype: Germline and junction disagree at one end, which may indicate a read error. The chain couples TRBV3-1 to TRBJ2-5; TRBD2 is a possible D gene (6 bases). The germline V gene encodes CDR1 LGHDT and CDR2 YNNKEL (reference sequence). The CDR3 has 16 residues. The CDR3 DNA sequence: TGTGCCAGCAACCAAATTGTGGGACTCAGCCAAGAGACCCAGTACTTC. This sequence encodes CASNQIVGLSQETQYF.

There are a few counts of this clonotype. V gene TRBV2 combines with J gene TRBJ1-2; a weak D match, TRBD1 (6 bases). Germline CDR1 is SNHLY and CDR2 is FYNNEI. The CDR3 length is 15 residues. With 6 bases removed from V and 8 bases from J, the gap between germline ends came to 22 bases. The chain's CDR3 is CASSATGPAGRGYTF. CDR3 DNA: TGTGCCAGCAGCGCGACAGGTCCCGCGGGGAGGGGCTACACCTTC.

V is TRBV7-2 and J is TRBJ1-2; 10 bases map to TRBD1. The length of the CDR3 is 13 residues. Trimming at V came to 5 bases and at J to 7 bases, leaving 4 bases not matched to a gene. Looked up from germline, CDR1 is SGHTA and CDR2 is FQGNSA. The CDR3 nucleotides read TGTGCCAGCAGCCCGGGACAGGGGTCTGGCTACACCTTC. Residues: CASSPGQGSGYTF.

A remark on this clonotype: The junction and the germline gene differ at one end; a read error may be behind it. The CDR3 reads CASTQRFLSNEQFF. CDR3 nucleotide sequence: TGCGCCAGCACCCAACGGTTCTTGAGCAATGAGCAGTTCTTC. The chain links TRBV4-1 to TRBJ2-1; the D is unclear. The CDR3 sequence is 14 residues long. Germline V lookup: CDR1 MGHRA, CDR2 YSYEKL.

The V gene is TRBV15, the J gene TRBJ2-7; a possible D gene is TRBD2 (6 bases). The CDR3 is 17 amino acids. Trimming shortened V by 5 bases and J by 4 bases, and 24 bases separated the two germline ends. Germline-derived CDR1 and CDR2 are LNHNV and YYDKDF (reference sequence). The CDR3 DNA follows: TGTGCCACCAGCGGGACTCAAAGAGACGGTCCTCCGTACGAGCAGTACTTC. As protein: CATSGTQRDGPPYEQYF.

The sample holds a few counts of this clonotype. This chain links TRBV28 with TRBJ2-7; the D is unclear. CDR3 length equals 13 residues. Germline loops: CDR1 MDHEN, CDR2 SYDVKM. V was cut by 7 bases and J by 3 bases, with 13 bases left in between. CDR3 residues: CASTTTPIYEQYF. The CDR3 DNA reads TGTGCCAGCACCACGACACCCATCTACGAGCAGTACTTC.

The J gene is TRBJ1-4, the V gene TRBV12-3 or TRBV12-4; 10 bases are shared with TRBD1. This CDR3 region has 16 residues. With 6 bases clipped from V and 4 bases from J, the junction kept 8 bases outside the gene matches. CDR3 bases: TGTGCCAGCAGCCCCCGGGACAGGGGTTATAATGAAAAACTGTTTTTT. It translates to CASSPRDRGYNEKLFF.

Concerning this clonotype: The DNA is left out, because the CDR3 cannot be placed on it with certainty; the CDR3 is given as TCRdb lists it. The CDR3 loop reads CASSQAFGHGAFEVYF. The chain recombines TRBV4-2 with TRBJ2-5; the DNA was not compared with TRBD1, the D call given in the table. Germline V gives CDR1 LGHNA, CDR2 YNFKEQ. The CDR3 length equals 16 residues, ends included.

This clonotype was detected a few times. The chain couples TRBV21-1 to TRBJ2-7; the D segment call TRBD2 is taken from the table without a DNA check. TRBV21-1 is deemed a pseudogene. This CDR3 has 16 amino acids. CDR3 region: CASSHLLGRSSYEQYF. The CDR3 coding sequence is TGTGCCAGCAGCCACCTCCTAGGCAGGAGCTCCTACGAGCAGTACTTC.

This clonotype has more than one count but fewer than ten. The chain recombines TRBV4-1 with TRBJ2-5; 11 bases line up with TRBD2. Germline V lookup: CDR1 MGHRA, CDR2 YSYEKL. V trimming: 3 bases; J trimming: 4 bases; junction bases outside the gene matches: 4. This CDR3 is 15 amino acids long. In nucleotides, the CDR3 is TGCGCCAGCAGCCATCCCGGACTAGCGGGAGAGACCCAGTACTTC. Protein sequence: CASSHPGLAGETQYF.